The source of this T cell receptor beta chain is a study of tumor and adjacent non-tumor tissue in lung cancer. About this clonotype: Its ends do not fully match the called genes, so a read error is possible.

No cell sorting was done before RNA was extracted from the tissue. Germline V gives CDR1 WSHSY, CDR2 SAAADI. This CDR3 spans 12 amino acids. The library came from three nested PCR rounds adapted from ARM-PCR protocols. In TCRdb, the multiplex PCR reads were re-called with MiXCR into one record per CDR3 protein. The sample shows fewer than 120,000 distinct CDR3 sequences, around 82% of them seen only once. The V gene is TRBV10-2, the J gene TRBJ1-1; possibly TRBD1 for D (5 bases). Sequences were obtained from lung tumor tissue. This clonotype was obtained from a man in his 70s with non-small cell lung cancer. CDR3 nucleotide sequence: TGTACCAGCAGGGATAGGGGCGCTGAAGCTTTCTTT. Its protein is CTSRDRGAEAFF.